In this sample, the clone carrying this TCR beta chain turned up once. Antigen: not known. Measured with immunoSEQ multiplex PCR; TCRdb has only the in-frame clones, and not every one. The table lists tens of thousands of clones, around 90% of them singletons. The CDR3 spans 19 residues. The V gene's germline CDR1 is PRHDT and CDR2 FYEKMQ (reference sequence). Trimming cost V 3 bases and J 7 bases, with 29 bases left between them. These data are taken from a study of graft-versus-host responses after intestinal transplantation. Across the study: Every transplant recipient was induced with anti-thymocyte globulin, then maintained on tacrolimus and steroids for around 3 years. Study-wide results and caveats: Association was observed between peak circulating GvH clone levels and early post-transplant HvG declines. Detected in recipient marrow were GvH clones, some of which were first observed in ileum or blood.

The sequence was collected from a human donor who was the organ donor for an intestinal transplant. Sequencing was performed on unstimulated CD8+ T cells sorted from spleen or lymph node cells, taken before transplant. V is TRBV13 and J is TRBJ2-3; D is possibly TRBD2 (5 bases). DNA of the CDR3: TGTGCCAGCAGCTTCCCCCCCTCACTGACTCCAATCACGGGGAATACGCAGTATTTT. Translation: CASSFPPSLTPITGNTQYF.